Following are 30 T cell receptor beta chains from one sample sequenced in a study of cytomegalovirus exposure and HLA in healthy donors. The PCR made use of 60 Vbeta and 13 Jbeta primers. The method was immunoSEQ multiplex PCR; TCRdb's version includes in-frame clones alone and lacks a portion of them. In the table there are 200,000 to 250,000 clones, 76% of which are singletons. Material for sequencing was PBMCs. These receptors were taken from a man younger than 35 in good health and CMV-seronegative.

A single count supports this clone. The chain joins TRBV2 to TRBJ1-1; possible D gene TRBD1, 6 bases. V lost 3 bases to trimming and J lost 13 bases, with 21 bases between them. Germline V gene sequence: CDR1 SNHLY, CDR2 FYNNEI. This CDR3 has 14 residues. The CDR3 DNA follows: TGTGCCAGCAGTGATCCGACAGGATCCGTACCCCATTTCTTT. Residues: CASSDPTGSVPHFF.

The chain employs TRBV15 and TRBJ2-1; TRBD1 aligns across 9 bases. The CDR3 is made up of 15 amino acids. V lost 4 bases to trimming and J lost 8 bases; unmatched junction nucleotides: 9. Germline CDR1 and CDR2: LNHNV and YYDKDF (reference sequence). This CDR3 is CATSTSQGARDEQFF. CDR3 DNA sequence: TGTGCCACCAGCACCTCACAGGGGGCGAGGGATGAGCAGTTCTTC.

The gene calls are TRBV5-1 and TRBJ1-1, with TRBD1 as a possible D gene (6 bases). From germline, CDR1 is SGHRS and CDR2 YFSETQ. CDR3 size: 13 residues. Trimming shortened V by 4 bases and J by 5 bases, and 12 bases separated the two germline ends. CDR3 sequence: CASSPPGVTEAFF. The CDR3 DNA is TGCGCCAGCAGCCCACCAGGGGTGACTGAAGCTTTCTTT.

The DNA of the CDR3 is TGTGCCAGCAGCCAAGCGGGAACGGCAGATACGCAGTATTTT. The encoded protein is CASSQAGTADTQYF. The chain links TRBV14 to TRBJ2-3, with D perhaps TRBD2 (5 bases). V was clipped by 1 base and J by 4 bases, with 9 bases between them. Germline values: CDR1 SGHDN, CDR2 FVKESK. This CDR3 is 14 amino acids long.

J is TRBJ1-1 and V is TRBV11-1; 9 bases map to TRBD1. In germline, CDR1 is SGHAT, CDR2 FQDESV (reference sequence). This CDR3 spans 14 amino acids. V shed 3 bases, J shed 5 bases, and the junction held 4 bases outside the gene matches. CDR3 sequence: CASSLHRGQTEAFF. CDR3 DNA sequence: TGTGCCAGCAGCTTGCACAGGGGGCAGACTGAAGCTTTCTTT.

The chain couples TRBV7-9 to TRBJ2-7, with TRBD2 identical over 12 bases. Germline V gives CDR1 SEHNR, CDR2 FQNEAQ (reference sequence). This CDR3 spans 16 amino acids. The junction had 7 bases not matched to a gene; V was cut back by 1 base and J by 6 bases. CDR3 coding DNA: TGTGCCAGCAGCTTAGGTCCGACTAGCGGGGGCCTCGAGCAGTACTTC. This encodes CASSLGPTSGGLEQYF.

This chain uses TRBV5-1 with TRBJ2-2; tentative D call: TRBD2 (5 bases). CDR3 length equals 15 residues. Germline values: CDR1 SGHRS, CDR2 YFSETQ. Trimming shortened V by 1 base and J by 3 bases, and 10 bases separated the two germline ends. DNA of the CDR3: TGCGCCAGCAGCTTGACCGGGGTTCACACCGGGGAGCTGTTTTTT. It specifies CASSLTGVHTGELFF.

This clone was detected once. The chain employs TRBV19 and TRBJ2-1; TRBD2 matches 10 bases. The CDR3 covers 15 residues. With 6 bases clipped from V and 0 bases from J, the junction kept 2 bases outside the gene matches. The V gene's germline CDR1 is LNHDA and CDR2 SQIVND (reference sequence). Here the CDR3 DNA reads TGTGCCAGTAGCCCTAGCGGGAGCTCCTACAATGAGCAGTTCTTC. It encodes CASSPSGSSYNEQFF. The variable domain in full, with the rest retrieved from reference TRBV19 and TRBJ2-1, is DGGITQSPKYLFRKEGQNVTLSCEQNLNHDAMYWYRQDPGQGLRLIYYSQIVNDFQKGDIAEGYSVSREKKESFPLTVTSAQKNPTAFYLCASSPSGSSYNEQFFGPGTRLTVL.

This rearrangement joins TRBV15 to TRBJ2-3; TRBD2 matches at 10 bases. Germline assignment: CDR1 LNHNV and CDR2 YYDKDF (reference sequence). V trimming: 5 bases; J trimming: 2 bases; junction bases outside the gene matches: 13. The CDR3 loop spans 18 amino acids. CDR3 residues: CATSPGVIAGGYTDTQYF. The CDR3 nucleotides are TGTGCCACCAGCCCAGGGGTTATAGCGGGAGGATACACAGATACGCAGTATTTT.

V usage is TRBV21-1 and J usage is TRBJ1-4. TRBV21-1 is a documented pseudogene. There are 16 residues in the CDR3. This CDR3 is CASSKGLGLRSEKLFF. The CDR3 DNA reads TGTGCCAGCAGCAAAGGTCTCGGGTTGCGGAGCGAAAAACTGTTTTTT.

The chain joins TRBV9 to TRBJ1-2; a weak D match, TRBD1 (5 bases). This CDR3 comprises 16 residues. The germline gives CDR1 SGDLS, CDR2 YYNGEE. Trimming removed 3 bases at V and 6 bases at J, with 21 bases between. The CDR3 nucleotides are TGTGCCAGCAGCGCTTCATCAGGGTCCCCAATTCATGGCTACACCTTC. Protein sequence: CASSASSGSPIHGYTF.

The chain uses TRBV2 and TRBJ2-2, with D hard to call. V was pared by 6 bases and J by 3 bases, with 8 bases between. Germline assignment: CDR1 SNHLY and CDR2 FYNNEI. The CDR3 runs to 13 residues. In nucleotides, the CDR3 is TGTGCCAGCAGGTCCGGGTACACCGGGGAGCTGTTTTTT. As protein: CASRSGYTGELFF.

This chain joins TRBV27 and TRBJ2-1; D unclear. The CDR3 loop spans 13 amino acids. CDR1 and CDR2 (germline): MNHEY, SMNVEV (reference sequence). Trimming took off 3 bases at V and 4 bases at J, with 7 bases between the two ends. CDR3 protein: CASSFGQYNEQFF. In DNA form, the CDR3 reads TGTGCCAGCAGTTTTGGGCAGTACAATGAGCAGTTCTTC.

This rearrangement joins TRBV10-3 to TRBJ2-3, with 15 bases matching TRBD2. The length of the CDR3 is 17 residues. Unmatched junction bases numbered 5, after V lost 4 bases and J lost 3 bases. Germline CDR1 reads ENHRY; CDR2 reads SYGVKD. Written as DNA, the CDR3 is TGTGCCATCAGTGGGACTAGCGGGAGGGCCTCGACAGATACGCAGTATTTT. Translating gives CAISGTSGRASTDTQYF.

In DNA form, the CDR3 reads TGTGCCAGCAGTAAACAGGGTATCAACGAGCAGTACTTC. Protein sequence: CASSKQGINEQYF. The chain links TRBV6-1 to TRBJ2-7; D is possibly TRBD1 (6 bases). Germline V gene sequence: CDR1 MNHNS, CDR2 SASEGT. This CDR3 has 13 residues. V was shortened by 5 bases and J by 5 bases, with 13 bases between the two germline ends.

The chain recombines TRBV7-2 with TRBJ2-1; D possibly corresponds to TRBD2 (6 bases). V dropped 1 base and J dropped 3 bases, with 13 bases sitting between them. CDR3 size: 16 residues. Germline assignment: CDR1 SGHTA and CDR2 FQGNSA. The CDR3 sequence: CASSLGSEGHYNEQFF. The CDR3, as DNA: TGTGCCAGCAGCTTAGGGTCGGAGGGCCACTACAATGAGCAGTTCTTC.

The rearrangement joins TRBV5-1 to TRBJ1-2; no reliable D call. The CDR3 is 14 amino acids. The V gene lost 4 bases and the J gene lost 6 bases, with 16 bases spanning the gap. Germline assignment: CDR1 SGHRS and CDR2 YFSETQ. The CDR3 is CASSPGLTTNGYTF. The CDR3, as DNA: TGCGCCAGCAGCCCGGGTCTTACCACCAATGGCTACACCTTC.

This clone appeared a few times. V and J are TRBV5-1 and TRBJ2-5; unclear D gene. This CDR3 comprises 12 residues. The V end was cut by 8 bases, the J end by 4 bases, with 12 bases between. Germline CDR1 reads SGHRS; CDR2 reads YFSETQ. The CDR3: CASSGSIETQYF. CDR3 coding DNA: TGCGCCAGTTCCGGGTCAATAGAGACCCAGTACTTC. Combining the CDR3 with reference TRBV5-1 and TRBJ2-5 gives the whole variable domain KAGVTQTPRYLIKTRGQQVTLSCSPISGHRSVSWYQQTPGQGLQFLFEYFSETQRNKGNFPGRFSGRQFSNSRSEMNVSTLELGDSALYLCASSGSIETQYFGPGTRLLVL.

The rearrangement uses TRBV6-6 and TRBJ2-7; D perhaps matches TRBD2 (6 bases). This CDR3 comprises 16 residues. Trimming shortened V by 6 bases and J by 11 bases, and 29 bases separated the two germline ends. Germline loops: CDR1 MNHNY, CDR2 SVGAGI (reference sequence). CDR3 protein: CASRSRGMGPTSGEYF. The DNA of the CDR3 is TGTGCCAGCAGGTCCCGCGGGATGGGCCCTACCTCGGGGGAGTACTTC.

The rearrangement joins TRBV28 to TRBJ1-3, with TRBD1 identical over 8 bases. Germline trimming cut 10 bases from V and 3 bases from J; bases unmatched to any gene: 8. CDR3 length: 14 residues. The germline gives CDR1 MDHEN, CDR2 SYDVKM. The CDR3 DNA is TGTGCCACCTTGACAGGGGCGGATGGAAACACCATATATTTT. It specifies CATLTGADGNTIYF.

Only a few counts were recorded for this clone. J is TRBJ1-1 and V is TRBV5-1; TRBD1 might be the D (5 bases). Trimming shortened V by 3 bases and J by 1 base, and 13 bases separated the two germline ends. The CDR3 contains 15 residues. In germline, CDR1 is SGHRS, CDR2 YFSETQ. The CDR3 is CASSWGDGTNTEAFF. CDR3 nucleotide sequence: TGCGCCAGCAGCTGGGGGGACGGAACGAACACTGAAGCTTTCTTT.

The chain recombines TRBV11-2 with TRBJ2-5, with 11 bases fitting TRBD2. The J call is in doubt because the DNA end fits TRBJ2-7 better. The length of the CDR3 is 15 residues. Germline V CDR1 and CDR2: SGHAT, FQNNGV. The CDR3 region is CASSSGTSGTYEQYF. CDR3 DNA sequence: TGTGCCAGCAGCTCCGGGACTAGCGGAACCTACGAGCAGTACTTC.

The chain is built from TRBV11-2 and TRBJ2-5; 7 nucleotides match TRBD2. Germline V gene sequence: CDR1 SGHAT, CDR2 FQNNGV. This CDR3 region has 13 residues. Trimming at V came to 11 bases and at J to 4 bases, leaving 10 bases not matched to a gene. CDR3 nucleotide sequence: TGTGCCGGCGGCGGGGAGGGGCGAGAGACCCAGTACTTC. It encodes CAGGGEGRETQYF.

The genes are TRBV21-1 and TRBJ2-7; the D call TRBD2 from the table was never checked on the DNA. TRBV21-1 is described as a pseudogene. This CDR3 region has 9 residues. CDR3 loop: CASLYEQYF. The CDR3 DNA follows: TGTGCCAGCCTTTACGAGCAGTACTTC.

V gene TRBV19 combines with J gene TRBJ1-3; 7 bases match TRBD1. Per germline, CDR1 LNHDA and CDR2 SQIVND (reference sequence). The CDR3 contains 15 residues. Trimming at V came to 7 bases and at J to 2 bases, leaving 8 bases not matched to a gene. The DNA for the CDR3 is TGTGCCAGTACCGAAACGGGACAGACTGGAAACACCATATATTTT. The encoded protein is CASTETGQTGNTIYF.

J is TRBJ2-5 and V is TRBV30; D gene unclear. The DNA matches TRBJ2-7 better at its end, which makes the J call doubtful. This CDR3 is built from 11 residues. Per the germline V gene, CDR1 is GTSNPN and CDR2 is SVGIG (reference sequence). The CDR3 DNA follows: TGTGCCTGGAGTGTATCCTACGAGCAGTACTTC. Translation gives CAWSVSYEQYF.

The V gene is TRBV7-9, the J gene TRBJ2-1; the D gene is possibly TRBD1 (5 bases). Germline lookup yields CDR1 SEHNR and CDR2 FQNEAQ (reference sequence). V was trimmed by 1 base and J by 3 bases, leaving 13 bases between them. The CDR3 loop spans 16 amino acids. CDR3 loop: CASSLETARGYNEQFF. The CDR3 coding sequence is TGTGCCAGCAGCTTAGAGACAGCCCGTGGCTACAATGAGCAGTTCTTC.

This chain links TRBV28 with TRBJ2-7; 8 nucleotides agree with TRBD2. The CDR3 length is 15 residues. Germline V lookup: CDR1 MDHEN, CDR2 SYDVKM. After removal of 6 bases from V and 3 bases from J, the junction contained 10 bases not matched to a gene. CDR3 loop: CASSGRGTRIYEQYF. The CDR3, as DNA: TGTGCCAGCAGCGGGCGGGGGACTAGAATCTACGAGCAGTACTTC. Full variable domain (outside the CDR3, taken from reference TRBV28 and TRBJ2-7): DVKVTQSSRYLVKRTGEKVFLECVQDMDHENMFWYRQDPGLGLRLIYFSYDVKMKEKGDIPEGYSVSREKKERFSLILESASTNQTSMYLCASSGRGTRIYEQYFGPGTRLTVT.

The rearrangement joins TRBV9 to TRBJ2-1; 7 bases align to TRBD1. Looked up from germline, CDR1 is SGDLS and CDR2 is YYNGEE. This CDR3 has 14 residues. The junction had 3 bases not matched to a gene; V was cut back by 0 bases and J by 6 bases. The CDR3 spells CASSVGTGVNEQFF. The CDR3 DNA reads TGTGCCAGCAGCGTAGGGACAGGTGTCAATGAGCAGTTCTTC.

A word on this clone: This may stem from a read error, because a much larger clone lies one nucleotide away. The V and J genes are TRBV6-6 and TRBJ2-2; 8 positions agree with TRBD1. This CDR3 contains 13 residues. J was trimmed by 3 bases and V by 6 bases; bases with no gene match: 0. CDR1 and CDR2 (germline): MNHNY, SVGAGI (reference sequence). CDR3 residues: CASRTGDTGELFF. CDR3 bases: TGTGCCAGCAGGACAGGGGACACCGGGGAGCTGTTTTTT.